Each of the 8 T cell receptor beta chains below was sequenced from the same sample in a study of neurological immune-mediated disorders. From the 5' RACE reads, TCRdb called clonotypes with MiXCR, one entry per CDR3 protein. The sample lists around 46,000 distinct CDR3 sequences; about 26% were seen once. The material sequenced was PBMCs. These receptors all stem from a woman in her 70s in good health.

The genes are TRBV5-1 and TRBJ2-1; D is perhaps TRBD1 (5 bases). Trimming pared 2 bases from V and 6 bases from J, leaving 15 bases between. In germline, CDR1 is SGHRS, CDR2 YFSETQ. The CDR3 is 15 amino acids. The CDR3 loop is CASSLVQGPTNEQFF. CDR3 in DNA: TGCGCCAGCAGCTTAGTCCAGGGCCCCACCAATGAGCAGTTCTTC.

This clonotype came up a few times. This chain uses TRBV20-1 with TRBJ1-5; D is undetermined. V dropped 0 bases and J dropped 7 bases, with 10 bases sitting between them. This CDR3 region has 13 residues. Germline V gene data show CDR1 as DFQATT and CDR2 as SNEGSKA (reference sequence). CDR3 in DNA: TGCAGTGCTAGAGATGGGCGGGGACAGCCCCAGCATTTT. Translating gives CSARDGRGQPQHF.

Of note for this clonotype: At one of its ends the junction is not consistent with the germline gene, which may arise from a read error. The rearrangement uses TRBV7-8 and TRBJ2-1; the D gene is possibly TRBD1 (7 bases). Germline CDR1 and CDR2: SGHVS and FQNEAQ. This CDR3 comprises 19 residues. The CDR3 loop reads CASSQGGRWLRSTYNEQIF. CDR3 bases: TGTGCCAGCAGCCAGGGGGGACGATGGTTGCGGTCTACCTACAATGAGCAGATCTTC.

This clonotype was observed at least ten times. V gene TRBV27 combines with J gene TRBJ2-1; 10 positions agree with TRBD2. The CDR3 totals 16 residues. In germline, CDR1 is MNHEY, CDR2 SMNVEV (reference sequence). The V segment lost 1 base and the J segment 7 bases; nucleotides outside the gene matches: 7. CDR3 DNA sequence: TGTGCCAGCAGTTTATTCGCTAGCGGGAGAAGAAATGAGCAGTTCTTC. Translated: CASSLFASGRRNEQFF.

This clonotype was found many times. The chain carries TRBV4-1 and TRBJ2-5, with 9 nucleotides matching TRBD2. V lost 2 bases to trimming and J lost 4 bases; unmatched junction nucleotides: 8. The CDR3 covers 16 residues. The germline V gene has CDR1 MGHRA and CDR2 YSYEKL. The CDR3 is CASSQYVAGVIETQYF. The DNA of the CDR3 is TGCGCCAGCAGCCAATATGTAGCGGGAGTAATAGAGACCCAGTACTTC.

The rearrangement links TRBV30 to TRBJ2-7, with 8 bases aligning to TRBD2. Germline CDR1 reads GTSNPN; CDR2 reads SVGIG (reference sequence). Trimming took 4 bases from V and 4 from J; bases not matched to a gene: 12. The CDR3 totals 15 residues. For the CDR3, the DNA is TGTGCCTGGACCCTACCCCAGCGGGGGTGGTACGAGCAGTACTTC. Encoded protein: CAWTLPQRGWYEQYF.

This clonotype was seen at least ten times. The chain recombines TRBV27 with TRBJ2-7, with 7 bases aligning to TRBD1. The CDR3 is 17 amino acids. CDR1 and CDR2 (germline): MNHEY, SMNVEV (reference sequence). Trimming took 6 bases from V and 2 from J; bases not matched to a gene: 16. The CDR3 DNA follows: TGTGCCAGCAGCCCACCCCCGGGACAGCTTTTTACCTACGAGCAGTACTTC. Residues: CASSPPPGQLFTYEQYF.

The V and J genes are TRBV12-3 or TRBV12-4 and TRBJ2-2; D unresolved. CDR3 length: 12 residues. Deletions cut 8 bases from V and 5 bases from J, with 9 bases between. The CDR3 nucleotides are TGTGCCAGCTCGATGGGAACCGGGGAGCTGTTTTTT. Translated, it gives CASSMGTGELFF.